What follows describes a single T cell receptor (beta chain). The antigen is unknown. The protocol was immunoSEQ multiplex PCR, while the TCRdb copy is restricted to in-frame clones and leaves out a portion. The profile shows roughly 120,000 clones, 86% of them singletons. This entry is derived from a study of cytomegalovirus exposure and HLA in healthy donors. The CDR3 has 20 amino acids. Germline V gene sequence: CDR1 MNHEY, CDR2 SMNVEV (reference sequence). The junction had 16 bases not matched to a gene; V was cut back by 0 bases and J by 6 bases. Study findings and constraints: High sensitivity and specificity were reportedly achieved when the classifier diagnosed cytomegalovirus status.

The chain uses TRBV27 and TRBJ1-6, with 8 bases aligning to TRBD1. This receptor was obtained from a man aged 18 to 29 in good health and CMV-seronegative. Sequences were obtained from PBMCs. CDR3 amino acids: CASSLSAGTGFGASNSPLHF. In DNA, the CDR3 is TGTGCCAGCAGTTTATCTGCCGGGACAGGATTTGGGGCCTCTAATTCACCCCTCCACTTT.